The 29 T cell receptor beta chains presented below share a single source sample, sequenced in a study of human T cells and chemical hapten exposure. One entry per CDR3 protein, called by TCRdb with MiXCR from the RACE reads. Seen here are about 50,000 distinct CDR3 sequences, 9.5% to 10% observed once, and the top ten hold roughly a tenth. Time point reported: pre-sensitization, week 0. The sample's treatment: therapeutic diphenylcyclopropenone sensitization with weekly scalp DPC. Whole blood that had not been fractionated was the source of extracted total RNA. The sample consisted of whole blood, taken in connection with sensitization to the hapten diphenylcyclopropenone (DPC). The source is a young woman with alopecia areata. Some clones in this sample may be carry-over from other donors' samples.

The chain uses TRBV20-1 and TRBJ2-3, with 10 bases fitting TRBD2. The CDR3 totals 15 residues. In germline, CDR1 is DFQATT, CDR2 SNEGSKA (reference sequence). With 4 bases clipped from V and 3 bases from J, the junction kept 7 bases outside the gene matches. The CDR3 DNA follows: TGCAGTGCTAAGGAGCGGGGGGGCCGAACAGATACGCAGTATTTT. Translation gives CSAKERGGRTDTQYF.

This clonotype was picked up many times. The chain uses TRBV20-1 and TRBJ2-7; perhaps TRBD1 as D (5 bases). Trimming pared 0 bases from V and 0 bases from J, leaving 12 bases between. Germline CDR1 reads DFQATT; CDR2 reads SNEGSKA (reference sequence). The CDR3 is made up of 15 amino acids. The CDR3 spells CSARDGQELSYEQYF. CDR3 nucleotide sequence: TGCAGTGCTAGAGACGGACAAGAGCTCTCCTACGAGCAGTACTTC.

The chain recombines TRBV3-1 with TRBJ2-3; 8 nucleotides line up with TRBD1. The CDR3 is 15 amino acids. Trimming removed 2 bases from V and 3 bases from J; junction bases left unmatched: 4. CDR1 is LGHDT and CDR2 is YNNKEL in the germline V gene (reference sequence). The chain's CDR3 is CASSQRQGLTDTQYF. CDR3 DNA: TGTGCCAGCAGCCAAAGACAGGGGCTAACAGATACGCAGTATTTT.

The chain's CDR3 is CASSPRRDGEAFF. Written as DNA, the CDR3 is TGTGCCAGCAGTCCCCGCCGGGACGGTGAAGCTTTCTTT. The chain uses TRBV12-3 or TRBV12-4 and TRBJ1-1; a possible D gene is TRBD1 (5 bases). The CDR3 contains 13 residues. Trimming left V 5 bases short and J 7 bases short, with 14 bases between.

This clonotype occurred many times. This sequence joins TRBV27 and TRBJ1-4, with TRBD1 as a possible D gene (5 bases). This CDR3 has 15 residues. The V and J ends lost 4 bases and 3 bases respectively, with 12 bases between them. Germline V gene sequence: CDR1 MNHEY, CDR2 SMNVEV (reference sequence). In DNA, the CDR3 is TGTGCCAGCAGTTATAGACAGACTTCTAATGAAAAACTGTTTTTT. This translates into CASSYRQTSNEKLFF.

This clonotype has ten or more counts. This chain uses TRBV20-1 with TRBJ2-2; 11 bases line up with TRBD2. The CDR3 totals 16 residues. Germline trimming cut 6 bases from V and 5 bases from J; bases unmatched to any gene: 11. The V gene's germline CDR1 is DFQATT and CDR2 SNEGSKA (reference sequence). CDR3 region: CSAQVSGGEETGELFF. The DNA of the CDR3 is TGCAGTGCCCAAGTTAGCGGGGGGGAGGAGACCGGGGAGCTGTTTTTT.

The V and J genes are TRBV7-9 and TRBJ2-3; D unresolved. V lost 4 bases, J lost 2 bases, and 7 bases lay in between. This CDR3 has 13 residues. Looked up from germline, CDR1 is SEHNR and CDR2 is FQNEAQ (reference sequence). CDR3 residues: CASSSTDTDTQYF. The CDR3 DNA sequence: TGTGCCAGCAGCTCTACGGACACAGATACGCAGTATTTT.

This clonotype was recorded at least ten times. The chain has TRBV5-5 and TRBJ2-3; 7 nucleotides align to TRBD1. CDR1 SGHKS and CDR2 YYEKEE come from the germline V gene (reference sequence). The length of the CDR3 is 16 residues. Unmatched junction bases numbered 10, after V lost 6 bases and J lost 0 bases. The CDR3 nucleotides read TGTGCCAGCAATCTATACGAGGGGGCAAGCACAGATACGCAGTATTTT. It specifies CASNLYEGASTDTQYF.

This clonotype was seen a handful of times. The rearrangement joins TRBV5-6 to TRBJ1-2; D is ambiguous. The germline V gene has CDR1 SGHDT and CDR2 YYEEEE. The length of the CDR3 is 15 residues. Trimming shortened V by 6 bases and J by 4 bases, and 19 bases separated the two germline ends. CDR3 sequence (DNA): TGTGCCAGCAATGATGTAGACCGCTGGGCCTATGGCTACACCTTC. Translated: CASNDVDRWAYGYTF.

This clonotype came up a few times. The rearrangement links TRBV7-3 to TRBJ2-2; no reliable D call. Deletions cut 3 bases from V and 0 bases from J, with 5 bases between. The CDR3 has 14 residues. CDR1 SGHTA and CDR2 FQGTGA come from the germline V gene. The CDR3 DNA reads TGTGCCAGCAGCTTCTCCCCGAACACCGGGGAGCTGTTTTTT. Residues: CASSFSPNTGELFF.

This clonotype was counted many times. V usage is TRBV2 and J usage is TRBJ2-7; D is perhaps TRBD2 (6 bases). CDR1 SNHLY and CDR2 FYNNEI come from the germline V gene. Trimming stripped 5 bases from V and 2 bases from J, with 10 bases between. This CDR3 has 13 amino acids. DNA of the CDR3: TGTGCCAGCAGTCGGGGGAGAGCCTACGAGCAGTACTTC. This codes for CASSRGRAYEQYF.

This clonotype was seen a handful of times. This CDR3 is CASSQTGLAGIETQYF. The CDR3 DNA follows: TGCGCCAGCAGCCAGACAGGACTAGCGGGGATAGAGACCCAGTACTTC. The rearrangement uses TRBV4-3 and TRBJ2-5, with TRBD2 identical over 12 bases. The germline gives CDR1 LGHNA, CDR2 YSLEER. V dropped 3 bases and J dropped 4; count of bases not matched to a gene: 6. This CDR3 has 16 amino acids.

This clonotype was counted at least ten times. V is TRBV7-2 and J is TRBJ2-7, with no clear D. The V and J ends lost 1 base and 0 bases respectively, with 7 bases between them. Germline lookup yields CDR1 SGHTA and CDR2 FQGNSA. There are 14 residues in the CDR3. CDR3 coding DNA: TGTGCCAGCAGCTTAGAGGTTAGCTCCTACGAGCAGTACTTC. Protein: CASSLEVSSYEQYF.

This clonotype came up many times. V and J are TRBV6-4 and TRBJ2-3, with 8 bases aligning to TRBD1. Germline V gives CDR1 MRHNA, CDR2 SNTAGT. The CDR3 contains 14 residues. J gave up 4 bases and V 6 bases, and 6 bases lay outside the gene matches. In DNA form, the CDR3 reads TGTGCCAGCAGCGAAGGACAGGGAGCAGATACGCAGTATTTT. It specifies CASSEGQGADTQYF.

CDR3 nucleotides: TGTGCCAGCAGCTTAGCGGGTCAGCGCGAGCAGTACTTC. This sequence encodes CASSLAGQREQYF. The rearrangement joins TRBV7-9 to TRBJ2-7; D not resolved. The germline CDR1 and CDR2 sequences are SEHNR and FQNEAQ (reference sequence). There are 13 residues in the CDR3. Trimming removed 0 bases at V and 6 bases at J, with 9 bases between.

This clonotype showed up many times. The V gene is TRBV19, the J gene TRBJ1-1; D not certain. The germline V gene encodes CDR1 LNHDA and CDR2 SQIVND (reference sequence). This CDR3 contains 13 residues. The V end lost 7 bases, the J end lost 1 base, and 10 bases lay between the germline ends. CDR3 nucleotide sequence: TGTGCCAGTACAGGACGGTCGAACACTGAAGCTTTCTTT. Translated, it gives CASTGRSNTEAFF. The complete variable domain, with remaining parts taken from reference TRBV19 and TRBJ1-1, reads DGGITQSPKYLFRKEGQNVTLSCEQNLNHDAMYWYRQDPGQGLRLIYYSQIVNDFQKGDIAEGYSVSREKKESFPLTVTSAQKNPTAFYLCASTGRSNTEAFFGQGTRLTVV.

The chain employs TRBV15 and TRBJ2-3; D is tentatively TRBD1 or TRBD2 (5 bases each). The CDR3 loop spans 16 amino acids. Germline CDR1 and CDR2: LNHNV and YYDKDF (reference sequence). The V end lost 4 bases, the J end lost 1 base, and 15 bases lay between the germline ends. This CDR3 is CATSKGTSGGTDTQYF. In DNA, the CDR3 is TGTGCCACCAGCAAAGGGACCTCCGGCGGCACAGATACGCAGTATTTT.

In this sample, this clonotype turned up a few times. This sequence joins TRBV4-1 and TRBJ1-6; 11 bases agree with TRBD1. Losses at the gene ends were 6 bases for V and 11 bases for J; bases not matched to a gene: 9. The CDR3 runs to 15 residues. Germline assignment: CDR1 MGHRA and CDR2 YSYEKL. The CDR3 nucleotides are TGCGCCAGCAGTCCTGGACAGGGGGCCAATACACCCCTCCACTTT. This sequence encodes CASSPGQGANTPLHF.

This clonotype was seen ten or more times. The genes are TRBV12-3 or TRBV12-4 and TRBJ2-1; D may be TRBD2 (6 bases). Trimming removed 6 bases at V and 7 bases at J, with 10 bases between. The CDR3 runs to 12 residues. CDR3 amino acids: CASSHGGNEQFF. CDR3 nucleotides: TGTGCCAGCAGCCATGGGGGGAATGAGCAGTTCTTC.

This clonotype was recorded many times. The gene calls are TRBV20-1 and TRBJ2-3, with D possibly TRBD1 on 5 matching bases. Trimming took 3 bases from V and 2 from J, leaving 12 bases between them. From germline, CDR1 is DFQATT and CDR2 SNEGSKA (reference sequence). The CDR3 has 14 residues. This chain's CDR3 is CSASPRANTDTQYF. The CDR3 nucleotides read TGCAGTGCTAGCCCCAGGGCGAACACAGATACGCAGTATTTT.

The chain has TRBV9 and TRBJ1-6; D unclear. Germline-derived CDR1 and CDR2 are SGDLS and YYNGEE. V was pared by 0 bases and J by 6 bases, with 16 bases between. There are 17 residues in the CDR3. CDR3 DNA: TGTGCCAGCAGCGTAGAGCTCAGGATGACACCTAATTCACCCCTCCACTTT. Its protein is CASSVELRMTPNSPLHF. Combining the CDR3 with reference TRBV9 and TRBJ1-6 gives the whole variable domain DSGVTQTPKHLITATGQRVTLRCSPRSGDLSVYWYQQSLDQGLQFLIQYYNGEERAKGNILERFSAQQFPDLHSELNLSSLELGDSALYFCASSVELRMTPNSPLHFGNGTRLTVT.

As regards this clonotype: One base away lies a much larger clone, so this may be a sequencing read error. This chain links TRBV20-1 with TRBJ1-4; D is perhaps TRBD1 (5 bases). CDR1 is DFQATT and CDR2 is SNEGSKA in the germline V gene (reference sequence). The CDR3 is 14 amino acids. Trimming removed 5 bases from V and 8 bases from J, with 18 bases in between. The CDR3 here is CSAFRGDCGEKLFF. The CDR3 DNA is TGCAGTGCTTTCCGAGGGGATTGTGGAGAAAAACTGTTTTTT.

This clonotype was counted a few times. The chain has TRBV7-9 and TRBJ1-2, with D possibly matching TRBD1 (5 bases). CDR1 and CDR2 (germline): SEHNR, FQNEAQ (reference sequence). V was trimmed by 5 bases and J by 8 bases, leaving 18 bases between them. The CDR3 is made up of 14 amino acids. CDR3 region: CASSHDTGGAGYTF. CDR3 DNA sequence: TGTGCCAGCAGCCACGATACAGGTGGAGCAGGCTACACCTTC.

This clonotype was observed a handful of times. In DNA form, the CDR3 reads TGTGCCAGCAGTTACGTTCGCGAGACCCAGTACTTC. It specifies CASSYVRETQYF. The chain links TRBV6-2 or TRBV6-3 to TRBJ2-5; D uncertain. V was pared by 2 bases and J by 5 bases, with 6 bases between. The CDR3 has 12 amino acids. Germline V gene data show CDR1 as MNHEY and CDR2 as SVGEGT.

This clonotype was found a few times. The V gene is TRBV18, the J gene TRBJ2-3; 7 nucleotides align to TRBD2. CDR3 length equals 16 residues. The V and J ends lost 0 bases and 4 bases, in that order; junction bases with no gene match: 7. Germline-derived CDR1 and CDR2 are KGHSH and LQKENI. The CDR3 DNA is TGTGCCAGCTCACCACCCACTAGCGCGCCGGCAGATACGCAGTATTTT. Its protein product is CASSPPTSAPADTQYF.

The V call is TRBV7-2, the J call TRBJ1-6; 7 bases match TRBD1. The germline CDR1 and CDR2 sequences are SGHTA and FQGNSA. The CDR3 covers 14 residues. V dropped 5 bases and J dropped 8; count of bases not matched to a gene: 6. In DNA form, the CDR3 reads TGTGCCAGCAGCCGGACAGGATCGGATTCACCCCTCCACTTT. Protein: CASSRTGSDSPLHF.

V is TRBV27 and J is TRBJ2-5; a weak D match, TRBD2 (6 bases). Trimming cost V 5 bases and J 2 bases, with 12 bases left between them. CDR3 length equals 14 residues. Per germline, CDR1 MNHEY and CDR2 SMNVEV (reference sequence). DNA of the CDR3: TGTGCCAGCAGTGCCAGGCGGGGTCAAGAGACCCAGTACTTC. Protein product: CASSARRGQETQYF.

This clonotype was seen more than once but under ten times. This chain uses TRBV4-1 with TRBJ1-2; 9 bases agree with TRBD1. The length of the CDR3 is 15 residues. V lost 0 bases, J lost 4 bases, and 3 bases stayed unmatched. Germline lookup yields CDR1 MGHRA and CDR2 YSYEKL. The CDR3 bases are TGCGCCAGCAGCCAAGAACAGGGGGCCCCCTATGGCTACACCTTC. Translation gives CASSQEQGAPYGYTF.

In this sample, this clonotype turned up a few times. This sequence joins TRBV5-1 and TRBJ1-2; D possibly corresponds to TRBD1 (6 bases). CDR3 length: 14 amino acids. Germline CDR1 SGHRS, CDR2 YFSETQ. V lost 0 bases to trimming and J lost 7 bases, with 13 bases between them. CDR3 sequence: CASSLGRGATGYTF. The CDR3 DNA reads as TGCGCCAGCAGCTTGGGTCGGGGGGCAACTGGCTACACCTTC.